Shown below are 7 T cell receptor beta chains from a single sample sequenced in a study of T cell responses to AZD1222 COVID-19 vaccine (dated by TCRdb to about 2021). Library method: the immunoSEQ multiplex PCR assay. TCRdb took over this immuneACCESS table, retaining in-frame rearrangements with V and J assigned. Such tables are incomplete; in checked studies, under half of the missing clones stem from an unresolved V gene, and the remainder is unexplained. In this sample the table shows under 150,000 clones, about nine tenths of which occur a single time. The top ten constitute 0.9% to 1.3% of the sample. In the paper's terms, the time point label means: about 28 days (+/-7) after the second vaccine dose. The sample here was peripheral blood, taken 28 days after the second AZD1222 dose. These receptors all stem from an adult who received the AZD1222 COVID-19 vaccine.

This chain joins TRBV18 and TRBJ2-3, with D tentatively TRBD1 (5 bases). CDR3 length equals 16 residues. CDR1 is KGHSH and CDR2 is LQKENI in the germline V gene. Deletions cut 1 base from V and 1 base from J, with 12 bases between. The CDR3 coding sequence is TGTGCCAGCTCACCACTCTCAGGGTCGGGCACAGATACGCAGTATTTT. It codes for CASSPLSGSGTDTQYF.

The chain is built from TRBV6-5 and TRBJ2-7, with 7 positions matching TRBD2. The CDR3 contains 13 residues. Trimming took 6 bases from V and 0 from J; bases not matched to a gene: 2. The V gene's germline CDR1 is MNHEY and CDR2 SVGAGI. CDR3: CASRRGGSYEQYF. The CDR3 DNA sequence: TGTGCCAGCAGACGCGGGGGCTCCTACGAGCAGTACTTC.

V gene TRBV29-1 combines with J gene TRBJ1-1; possible D gene TRBD1, 6 bases. V lost 7 bases and J lost 4, with 25 bases in between. There are 16 residues in the CDR3. Germline V gene sequence: CDR1 SQVTM, CDR2 ANQGSEA. CDR3 loop: CSAPSSVTGSVTEAFF. The CDR3, as DNA: TGCAGCGCCCCAAGTTCGGTAACAGGGAGCGTCACTGAAGCTTTCTTT. The whole variable domain, filled in from reference TRBV29-1 and TRBJ1-1, reads SAVISQKPSRDICQRGTSLTIQCQVDSQVTMMFWYRQQPGQSLTLIATANQGSEATYESGFVIDKFPISRPNLTFSTLTVSNMSPEDSSIYLCSAPSSVTGSVTEAFFGQGTRLTVV.

A remark on this clone: Germline is not matched at one junction end, which may reflect a read error. This chain joins TRBV7-2 and TRBJ2-7, with 11 nucleotides matching TRBD2. Germline V CDR1 and CDR2: SGHTA, FQGNSA. The CDR3 contains 14 residues. The CDR3 region has the DNA TGTGCCAGCAGTTTAGCGGGAGGGCCTTACGAGCAGTACTTC. Translated, it gives CASSLAGGPYEQYF.

V and J are TRBV6-1 and TRBJ1-2; 9 bases are shared with TRBD1. V was clipped by 3 bases and J by 4 bases; unmatched bases: 0. Per the germline V gene, CDR1 is MNHNS and CDR2 is SASEGT. This CDR3 is built from 13 residues. As DNA, the CDR3 is TGTGCCAGCAGTGAGGGACAGGGCTATGGCTACACCTTC. Translation: CASSEGQGYGYTF.

CDR3 sequence: CASGLDSDQPQHF. CDR3 in DNA: TGTGCCAGCGGATTGGACAGTGATCAGCCCCAGCATTTT. The chain is built from TRBV7-8 and TRBJ1-5; tentatively, D is TRBD1 (6 bases). The length of the CDR3 is 13 residues. Per the germline V gene, CDR1 is SGHVS and CDR2 is FQNEAQ. V was pared by 8 bases and J by 5 bases, with 13 bases between.

This clone showed up just a few times. J is TRBJ2-7 and V is TRBV7-2; possible D gene TRBD2, 5 bases. This CDR3 comprises 12 residues. The germline V gene has CDR1 SGHTA and CDR2 FQGNSA. V gave up 4 bases and J gave up 3 bases, with 7 bases separating them. CDR3 in DNA: TGTGCCAGCAGCTCCCGGGGCTACGAGCAGTACTTC. This gives the protein CASSSRGYEQYF.